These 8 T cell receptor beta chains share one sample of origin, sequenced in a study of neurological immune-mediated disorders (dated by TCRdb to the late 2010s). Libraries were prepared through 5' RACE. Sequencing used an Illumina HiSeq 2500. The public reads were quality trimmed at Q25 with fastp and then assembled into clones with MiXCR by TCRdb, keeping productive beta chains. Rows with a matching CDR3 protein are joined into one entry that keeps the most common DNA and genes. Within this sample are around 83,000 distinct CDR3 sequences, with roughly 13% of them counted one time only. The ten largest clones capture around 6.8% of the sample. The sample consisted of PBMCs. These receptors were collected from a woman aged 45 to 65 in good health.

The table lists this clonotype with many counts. The CDR3 loop is CSVRRQGQIDEQYF. DNA of the CDR3: TGCAGCGTTCGAAGACAGGGTCAAATCGACGAGCAGTACTTC. V is TRBV29-1 and J is TRBJ2-7, with 7 bases aligning to TRBD1. Germline values: CDR1 SQVTM, CDR2 ANQGSEA. The junction had 12 bases not matched to a gene; V was cut back by 5 bases and J by 5 bases. There are 14 residues in the CDR3.

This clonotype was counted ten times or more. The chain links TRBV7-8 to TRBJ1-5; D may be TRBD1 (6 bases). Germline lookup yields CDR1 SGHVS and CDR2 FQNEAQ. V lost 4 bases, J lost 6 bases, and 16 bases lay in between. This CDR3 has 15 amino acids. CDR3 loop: CASSSQTGGAQPQHF. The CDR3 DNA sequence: TGTGCCAGCAGCTCTCAAACCGGGGGCGCTCAGCCCCAGCATTTT.

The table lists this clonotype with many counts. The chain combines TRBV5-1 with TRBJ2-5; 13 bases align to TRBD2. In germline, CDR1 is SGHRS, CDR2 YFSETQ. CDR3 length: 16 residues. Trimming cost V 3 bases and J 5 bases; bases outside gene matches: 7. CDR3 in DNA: TGCGCCAGCAGCTCTGGACTAGCGGGAGTACAGGAGACCCAGTACTTC. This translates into CASSSGLAGVQETQYF.

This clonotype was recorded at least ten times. CDR3 DNA: TGTGCCAGCAGCTTAAAGGGTAGCGGGAGGGCCCGATCCTACAATGAGCAGTTCTTC. Its protein is CASSLKGSGRARSYNEQFF. The rearrangement joins TRBV7-2 to TRBJ2-1, with TRBD2 identical over 11 bases. CDR3 length: 19 amino acids. Per the germline V gene, CDR1 is SGHTA and CDR2 is FQGNSA. V was clipped by 2 bases and J by 1 base; unmatched bases: 10.

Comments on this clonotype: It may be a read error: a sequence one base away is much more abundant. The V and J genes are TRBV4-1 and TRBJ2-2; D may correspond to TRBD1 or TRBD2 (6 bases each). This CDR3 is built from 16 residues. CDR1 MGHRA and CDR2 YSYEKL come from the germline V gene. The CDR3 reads CASSGGQRTNTVELFF. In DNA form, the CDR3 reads TGCGCCAGCAGCGGAGGACAGAGGACTAACACCGTGGAGCTGTTTTTT.

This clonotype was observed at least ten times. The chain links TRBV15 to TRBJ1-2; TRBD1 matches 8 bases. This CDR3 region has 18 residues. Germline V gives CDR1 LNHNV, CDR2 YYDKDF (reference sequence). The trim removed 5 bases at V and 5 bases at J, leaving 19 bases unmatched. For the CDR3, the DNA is TGTGCCACCAGCGATCCCTACCGTAGGGACAGGTCCCATTATGGCTACACCTTC. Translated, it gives CATSDPYRRDRSHYGYTF. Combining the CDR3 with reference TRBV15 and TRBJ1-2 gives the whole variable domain DAMVIQNPRYQVTQFGKPVTLSCSQTLNHNVMYWYQQKSSQAPKLLFHYYDKDFNNEADTPDNFQSRRPNTSFCFLDIRSPGLGDTAMYLCATSDPYRRDRSHYGYTFGSGTRLTVV.

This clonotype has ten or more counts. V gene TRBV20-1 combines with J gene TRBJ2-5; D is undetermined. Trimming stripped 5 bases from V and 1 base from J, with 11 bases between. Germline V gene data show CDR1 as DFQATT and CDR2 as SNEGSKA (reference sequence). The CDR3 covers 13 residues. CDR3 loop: CSAVFGSQETQYF. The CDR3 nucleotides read TGCAGTGCTGTGTTTGGTTCCCAAGAGACCCAGTACTTC.

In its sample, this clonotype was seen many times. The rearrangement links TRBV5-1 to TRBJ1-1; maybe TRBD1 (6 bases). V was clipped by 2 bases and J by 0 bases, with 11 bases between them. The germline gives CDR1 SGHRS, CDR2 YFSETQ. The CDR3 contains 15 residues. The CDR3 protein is CASSLPTGLNTEAFF. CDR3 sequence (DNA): TGCGCCAGCAGCTTACCAACAGGGTTGAACACTGAAGCTTTCTTT.